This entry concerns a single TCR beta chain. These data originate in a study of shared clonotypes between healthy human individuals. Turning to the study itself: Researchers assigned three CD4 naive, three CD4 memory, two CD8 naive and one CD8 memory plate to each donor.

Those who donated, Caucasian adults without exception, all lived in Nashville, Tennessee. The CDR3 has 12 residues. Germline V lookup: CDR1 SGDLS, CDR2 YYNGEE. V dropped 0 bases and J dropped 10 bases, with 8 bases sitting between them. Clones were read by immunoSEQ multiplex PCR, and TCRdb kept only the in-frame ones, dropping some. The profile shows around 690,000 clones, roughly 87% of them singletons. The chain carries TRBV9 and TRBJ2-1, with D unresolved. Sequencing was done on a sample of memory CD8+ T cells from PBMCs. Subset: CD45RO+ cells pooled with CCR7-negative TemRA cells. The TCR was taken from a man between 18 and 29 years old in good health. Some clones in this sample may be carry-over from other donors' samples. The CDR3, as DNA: TGTGCCAGCAGCGTAGAGGGCAAGGAGCAGTTCTTC. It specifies CASSVEGKEQFF.